The 27 T cell receptor beta chains presented below share a single source sample, sequenced in a study of T cell repertoires in cytomegalovirus infection. These receptors have no identified antigens. Via MiXCR, TCRdb re-called the reads, giving one row per CDR3 protein. Among some 800,000 distinct CDR3 sequences listed, about 29% were seen once. Sequences were derived from cultured CD8+ T cells from PBMCs, sampled from culture after CMV antigen stimulation. These receptor sequences come from a human donor in good health (CMV status not recorded). Some clones in this sample may be carry-over from other donors' samples.

This clonotype was seen repeatedly, ten times or more. This chain connects TRBV12-3 or TRBV12-4 to TRBJ1-2, with TRBD1 identical over 10 bases. The CDR3 totals 21 residues. Trimming removed 3 bases from V and 3 bases from J; junction bases left unmatched: 22. In nucleotides, the CDR3 is TGTGCCAGCAGTTTTTTGGTAGATGTTTGGGACAGGGGTGAAAGGGACTATGGCTACACCTTC. Residues: CASSFLVDVWDRGERDYGYTF.

The table lists this clonotype with many counts. V gene TRBV7-9 combines with J gene TRBJ2-7, with 7 positions matching TRBD1. J lost 3 bases, V lost 8 bases, and 10 bases had no gene match. The germline V gene has CDR1 SEHNR and CDR2 FQNEAQ (reference sequence). This CDR3 is built from 14 residues. CDR3 sequence: CASAPGQRNYEQYF. CDR3 DNA: TGTGCCAGCGCCCCGGGACAGCGAAACTACGAGCAGTACTTC. The full variable domain, its missing parts supplied by reference TRBV7-9 and TRBJ2-7, is DTGVSQNPRHKITKRGQNVTFRCDPISEHNRLYWYRQTLGQGPEFLTYFQNEAQLEKSRLLSDRFSAERPKGSFSTLEIQRTEQGDSAMYLCASAPGQRNYEQYFGPGTRLTVT.

This clonotype was observed a handful of times. The chain joins TRBV2 to TRBJ2-3, with D perhaps matching TRBD2 (7 bases). Trimming took off 8 bases at V and 1 base at J, with 16 bases between the two ends. Germline V gene lookup returns CDR1 SNHLY and CDR2 FYNNEI. The CDR3 runs to 15 residues. Written as DNA, the CDR3 is TGTGCCAGCCCCGACGGGGGGCCCGGCACAGATACGCAGTATTTT. It yields the protein CASPDGGPGTDTQYF.

Only a few counts were recorded for this clonotype. The V call is TRBV27, the J call TRBJ1-2; the match to TRBD1 covers 7 bases. This CDR3 has 14 amino acids. Germline V gene sequence: CDR1 MNHEY, CDR2 SMNVEV (reference sequence). The junction had 3 bases not matched to a gene; V was cut back by 3 bases and J by 2 bases. In DNA, the CDR3 is TGTGCCAGCAGTTTCCAGGGGGGAAACTATGGCTACACCTTC. This encodes CASSFQGGNYGYTF.

This sequence joins TRBV7-6 and TRBJ1-5, with D hard to call. The CDR3 contains 15 residues. Germline V gene sequence: CDR1 SGHVS, CDR2 FNYEAQ. Trimming took off 1 base at V and 0 bases at J, with 7 bases between the two ends. The chain's CDR3 is CASSLEHTSNQPQHF. For the CDR3, the DNA is TGTGCCAGCAGCTTAGAACATACTAGCAATCAGCCCCAGCATTTT.

V usage is TRBV2 and J usage is TRBJ1-6; D unclear. V was cut by 2 bases and J by 0 bases, with 8 bases left in between. CDR1 is SNHLY, CDR2 FYNNEI, per germline. The CDR3 has 16 residues. CDR3 DNA sequence: TGTGCCAGCAGTGAACGGGTGACCTCCTATAATTCACCCCTCCACTTT. As protein: CASSERVTSYNSPLHF.

J is TRBJ2-3 and V is TRBV20-1; tentatively, D is TRBD1 or TRBD2 (5 bases each). The CDR3 is made up of 15 amino acids. Trimming shortened V by 5 bases and J by 1 base, and 16 bases separated the two germline ends. Per germline, CDR1 DFQATT and CDR2 SNEGSKA (reference sequence). Here the CDR3 reads CSAPGPGPRTDTQYF. The CDR3 DNA sequence: TGCAGTGCTCCAGGTCCGGGACCGCGCACAGATACGCAGTATTTT.

This clonotype has a count of ten or more. V gene TRBV27 combines with J gene TRBJ2-3; 9 bases map to TRBD2. Unmatched junction bases numbered 5, after V lost 6 bases and J lost 1 base. Germline CDR1 reads MNHEY; CDR2 reads SMNVEV (reference sequence). The CDR3 contains 15 residues. The DNA of the CDR3 is TGTGCCAGCAGCTTGGCTAGCGGGGGCACAGATACGCAGTATTTT. It codes for CASSLASGGTDTQYF.

V usage is TRBV11-3 and J usage is TRBJ2-2; TRBD2 aligns across 7 bases. Germline CDR1 reads SGHNT; CDR2 reads YENEEA. This CDR3 spans 16 amino acids. The V gene end was trimmed by 4 bases and the J gene end by 0 bases; junction bases not matched to a gene: 5. The CDR3 protein is CASSSRGVANTGELFF. CDR3 DNA: TGTGCCAGCAGCTCCCGGGGGGTCGCGAACACCGGGGAGCTGTTTTTT.

V and J are TRBV4-1 and TRBJ2-1; D is perhaps TRBD1 or TRBD2 (5 bases each). The CDR3 runs 15 residues. V was cut by 7 bases and J by 6 bases, with 19 bases left in between. Germline CDR1 is MGHRA and CDR2 is YSYEKL. CDR3 in DNA: TGCGCCAGCACGCTACTAGTTGGGGGAAGCAATGAGCAGTTCTTC. Translating gives CASTLLVGGSNEQFF.

This clonotype appeared many times. This rearrangement joins TRBV11-2 to TRBJ2-1; 7 positions agree with TRBD2. Losses at the gene ends were 4 bases for V and 2 bases for J; bases not matched to a gene: 8. Germline V gene lookup returns CDR1 SGHAT and CDR2 FQNNGV. CDR3 length: 16 residues. The CDR3 nucleotides read TGTGCCAGCAGCTCCCCGTCTAGCGGACCCTACAATGAGCAGTTCTTC. Protein: CASSSPSSGPYNEQFF.

J is TRBJ2-2 and V is TRBV14; D ambiguous. Trimming cost V 5 bases and J 0 bases, with 16 bases left between them. CDR3 length equals 17 residues. The germline gives CDR1 SGHDN, CDR2 FVKESK. The CDR3 bases are TGTGCCAGCAGCTCTCTGGAGCCACTCGCGAACACCGGGGAGCTGTTTTTT. Translating it yields CASSSLEPLANTGELFF.

The chain is built from TRBV10-3 and TRBJ1-5; the match to TRBD1 covers 11 bases. Trimming took 3 bases from V and 6 from J; bases not matched to a gene: 7. The CDR3 consists of 16 residues. The germline V gene has CDR1 ENHRY and CDR2 SYGVKD. The CDR3, as DNA: TGTGCCATCAGTGATTATGGACAGGGGGCGGGTCAGCCCCAGCATTTT. It specifies CAISDYGQGAGQPQHF.

The chain uses TRBV6-1 and TRBJ1-2; D not resolved. The germline V gene encodes CDR1 MNHNS and CDR2 SASEGT. CDR3 size: 14 residues. Deletions cut 0 bases from V and 3 bases from J, with 8 bases between. The CDR3 coding sequence is TGTGCCAGCAGTGAAGCGTGGGTTGACTATGGCTACACCTTC. Translating gives CASSEAWVDYGYTF.

The chain is built from TRBV4-1 and TRBJ2-1, with 9 bases lining up with TRBD1. Germline V CDR1 and CDR2: MGHRA, YSYEKL. The CDR3 runs 15 residues. The junction had 4 bases not matched to a gene; V was cut back by 1 base and J by 6 bases. The CDR3, as DNA: TGCGCCAGCAGCCAAGGGGACAGGGCTGGCAATGAGCAGTTCTTC. It specifies CASSQGDRAGNEQFF.

The chain recombines TRBV6-1 with TRBJ2-2; 10 positions match TRBD2. The V segment lost 2 bases and the J segment 5 bases; nucleotides outside the gene matches: 14. Germline V gives CDR1 MNHNS, CDR2 SASEGT. CDR3 length equals 19 residues. CDR3 DNA sequence: TGTGCCAGCAGTGAAATAATCTATCAGCGGGGGGGCCTTACCGGGGAGCTGTTTTTT. Amino acid sequence: CASSEIIYQRGGLTGELFF.

The chain links TRBV12-3 or TRBV12-4 to TRBJ1-6; the D is unclear. Trimming took off 3 bases at V and 10 bases at J, with 7 bases between the two ends. CDR3 length: 12 residues. CDR3 region: CASSFGWSPLHF. The CDR3 coding sequence is TGTGCCAGCAGTTTCGGGTGGTCACCCCTCCACTTT.

This clonotype was counted only a few times. This rearrangement joins TRBV28 to TRBJ1-5, with D maybe TRBD1 (5 bases). This CDR3 has 19 residues. CDR1 is MDHEN, CDR2 SYDVKM, per germline. Trimming cost V 2 bases and J 2 bases, with 22 bases left between them. The CDR3 is CASSLERRDAHLRNQPQHF. As DNA, the CDR3 is TGTGCCAGCAGTTTAGAGCGTAGGGACGCCCATCTCCGCAATCAGCCCCAGCATTTT.

V and J are TRBV6-5 and TRBJ1-2, with D unclear. Germline-derived CDR1 and CDR2 are MNHEY and SVGAGI. V was trimmed by 0 bases and J by 0 bases, leaving 8 bases between them. CDR3 length: 15 residues. The CDR3 DNA sequence: TGTGCCAGCAGTTACTCGCAGGCTCCTAACTATGGCTACACCTTC. It codes for CASSYSQAPNYGYTF.

Many counts were recorded for this clonotype. The rearrangement links TRBV4-2 to TRBJ1-6, with D possibly being TRBD1 (5 bases). Deletions cut 0 bases from V and 9 bases from J, with 21 bases between. Germline assignment: CDR1 LGHNA and CDR2 YNFKEQ. This CDR3 is built from 18 residues. The CDR3 DNA is TGTGCCAGCAGCCAAGACGAGGCCGTGCAGGGTAAAGTTTCACCCCTCCACTTT. Its protein is CASSQDEAVQGKVSPLHF.

The chain couples TRBV24-1 to TRBJ2-3; unclear D gene. The CDR3 spans 13 residues. Trimming took off 5 bases at V and 0 bases at J, with 5 bases between the two ends. Germline V gives CDR1 KGHDR, CDR2 SFDVKD. The CDR3: CATSGVSTDTQYF. CDR3 DNA: TGTGCCACCAGTGGGGTGAGCACAGATACGCAGTATTTT.

In this sample, this clonotype turned up many times. CDR3 loop: CASSLLAGGAYNEQFF. In DNA, the CDR3 is TGCGCCAGCAGCTTACTAGCGGGGGGTGCCTACAATGAGCAGTTCTTC. The chain joins TRBV5-1 to TRBJ2-1, with 12 bases that match TRBD2. Germline-derived CDR1 and CDR2 are SGHRS and YFSETQ. J gave up 2 bases and V 2 bases, and 2 bases lay outside the gene matches. The CDR3 covers 16 residues.

This clonotype appeared many times. V and J are TRBV7-9 and TRBJ2-7; 10 positions agree with TRBD1. V trimming: 5 bases; J trimming: 7 bases; junction bases outside the gene matches: 11. The CDR3 totals 15 residues. Germline V lookup: CDR1 SEHNR, CDR2 FQNEAQ (reference sequence). The CDR3 region is CASSPPGTGALEQYF. In DNA form, the CDR3 reads TGTGCCAGCAGCCCACCCGGGACAGGGGCCTTGGAGCAGTACTTC.

This clonotype was seen a few times. The chain links TRBV4-1 to TRBJ1-2; TRBD1 agrees at 7 bases. This CDR3 contains 15 residues. The germline CDR1 and CDR2 sequences are MGHRA and YSYEKL. The V and J ends lost 2 bases and 4 bases, in that order; junction bases with no gene match: 7. The DNA for the CDR3 is TGCGCCAGCAGCCAAACTCTGGGACAGATCTATGGCTACACCTTC. Translating it yields CASSQTLGQIYGYTF.

This rearrangement joins TRBV7-6 to TRBJ2-2; D may be TRBD2 (5 bases). The CDR3 sequence is 14 residues long. Trimming took off 1 base at V and 7 bases at J, with 10 bases between the two ends. Germline V gene data show CDR1 as SGHVS and CDR2 as FNYEAQ. The CDR3 loop is CASSLVTTGGELFF. The CDR3 bases are TGTGCCAGCAGCTTAGTGACTACCGGCGGGGAGCTGTTTTTT.

This clonotype was observed a handful of times. This rearrangement joins TRBV19 to TRBJ2-7; D may be TRBD2 (6 bases). CDR1 and CDR2 (germline): LNHDA, SQIVND (reference sequence). The CDR3 has 13 residues. V lost 5 bases and J 6 bases, leaving 14 bases between the germline ends. CDR3 nucleotide sequence: TGTGCCAGTAGTGCCCGGCAGGGAGGCGAGCAGTACTTC. It specifies CASSARQGGEQYF.

CDR3 sequence: CASSGQRSSTDTQYF. CDR3 in DNA: TGTGCCAGCAGCGGCCAAAGGTCTAGCACAGATACGCAGTATTTT. V gene TRBV9 combines with J gene TRBJ2-3; D ambiguous. There are 15 residues in the CDR3. Germline V lookup: CDR1 SGDLS, CDR2 YYNGEE. Trimming took off 3 bases at V and 0 bases at J, with 11 bases between the two ends.